This paragraph covers one TCR beta chain sequence. These data come from a study of blood T cell repertoires in COVID-19. The CDR3 extends over 12 amino acids. The germline V gene has CDR1 WNHNN and CDR2 SYGVQD (reference sequence). The V and J ends lost 8 bases and 9 bases, in that order; junction bases with no gene match: 2. The protocol was immunoSEQ multiplex PCR, while the TCRdb copy is restricted to in-frame clones and leaves out a portion. In the table there are about 74,000 clones, around 90% of which are singletons. This chain joins TRBV10-1 and TRBJ1-6, with 9 bases aligning to TRBD1. The receptor's source is a woman older than 75 with active or convalescent COVID-19. The sequenced material came from peripheral blood. CDR3 in DNA: TGCGCCAGCGGGACAGGGTTTTCACCCCTCCACTTT. Its translation: CASGTGFSPLHF.